This is a list of T cell receptor beta chains from one sample in a study of blood T cell repertoires in COVID-19. Only in-frame clones appear in the TCRdb table, and some are missing; sequencing was by immunoSEQ multiplex PCR. In the table there are roughly 73,000 clones, under 95% of which are singletons. The sequencing sample was made of peripheral blood. The source of these receptors is a man aged 45-65 years with acute or convalescent COVID-19. CDR3s include the opening cysteine and the closing phenylalanine or tryptophan. The D gene is left open where the match is weak. Rows give clone size only sometimes, using once, few, many, or a class for an expanded clone.

d_gene: TRBD1
v_gene: TRBV5-6
j_gene: TRBJ1-6
abundance: .
CDR3aa: CASSLTGGYSPLHF
CDR3nt: TGTGCCAGCAGCTTGACAGGGGGATATTCACCCCTCCACTTT

d_gene: TRBD1
v_gene: TRBV28
j_gene: TRBJ1-2
abundance: .
CDR3aa: CASSFFPTGRYGYTF
CDR3nt: TGTGCCAGCAGTTTCTTCCCGACAGGGCGGTATGGCTACACCTTC

d_gene: TRBD2
v_gene: TRBV27
j_gene: TRBJ2-1
abundance: few
CDR3aa: CASSFLAAPNEQFF
CDR3nt: TGTGCCAGCAGTTTTCTAGCGGCCCCCAATGAGCAGTTCTTC

d_gene: TRBD2
v_gene: TRBV5-8
j_gene: TRBJ2-5
abundance: .
CDR3aa: CASSAVRRSGRFGTQYF
CDR3nt: TGTGCCAGCAGCGCCGTTAGGAGGAGCGGGAGGTTCGGGACCCAGTACTTC

d_gene: .
v_gene: TRBV20-1
j_gene: TRBJ1-1
abundance: once
CDR3aa: CSARRNTEAFF
CDR3nt: TGCAGTGCCAGGCGAAACACTGAAGCTTTCTTT

d_gene: TRBD1
v_gene: TRBV29-1
j_gene: TRBJ2-7
abundance: .
CDR3aa: CSAKGQTPGEQYF
CDR3nt: TGCAGCGCCAAGGGACAGACGCCGGGCGAGCAGTACTTC

d_gene: .
v_gene: TRBV5-1
j_gene: TRBJ2-5
abundance: .
CDR3aa: CASSHGLGRTQETQYF
CDR3nt: TGCGCCAGCAGCCATGGTCTAGGACGGACTCAAGAGACCCAGTACTTC

d_gene: .
v_gene: TRBV19
j_gene: TRBJ1-5
abundance: .
CDR3aa: CASSIDREPPQHF
CDR3nt: TGTGCCAGTAGTATAGATCGGGAACCTCCCCAGCATTTT

d_gene: TRBD2
v_gene: TRBV7-9
j_gene: TRBJ2-2
abundance: .
CDR3aa: CASSLEAGQNTGELFF
CDR3nt: TGTGCCAGCAGCTTAGAAGCGGGGCAGAACACCGGGGAGCTGTTTTTT

d_gene: .
v_gene: TRBV19
j_gene: TRBJ2-7
abundance: .
CDR3aa: CASTTSFGAYEQYF
CDR3nt: TGTGCCAGTACCACGTCCTTCGGGGCCTACGAGCAGTACTTC

d_gene: .
v_gene: TRBV16
j_gene: TRBJ1-5
abundance: .
CDR3aa: CASSQSGAGQPQHF
CDR3nt: TGTGCCAGCAGCCAATCTGGGGCCGGTCAGCCCCAGCATTTT

d_gene: .
v_gene: TRBV11-2
j_gene: TRBJ1-2
abundance: .
CDR3aa: CASSLLRGWGYTF
CDR3nt: TGTGCCAGCAGCTTGCTGCGAGGGTGGGGCTACACCTTC

d_gene: .
v_gene: TRBV6-1
j_gene: TRBJ1-3
abundance: .
CDR3aa: CASSESGRFSGNTIYF
CDR3nt: TGTGCCAGCAGTGAATCGGGGAGGTTCTCTGGAAACACCATATATTTT

d_gene: .
v_gene: TRBV11-2
j_gene: TRBJ1-4
abundance: .
CDR3aa: CASSFGGRDVEKLFF
CDR3nt: TGTGCCAGCAGCTTCGGTGGGAGGGACGTTGAAAAACTGTTTTTT

d_gene: .
v_gene: TRBV10-1
j_gene: TRBJ2-3
abundance: once
CDR3aa: CASSALDTQYF
CDR3nt: TGCGCCAGCAGTGCCTTGGATACGCAGTATTTT

d_gene: .
v_gene: TRBV7-6
j_gene: TRBJ1-2
abundance: .
CDR3aa: CASSLAYGVGYGYTF
CDR3nt: TGTGCCAGCAGCTTAGCTTACGGGGTCGGGTATGGCTACACCTTC

d_gene: TRBD2
v_gene: TRBV29-1
j_gene: TRBJ2-1
abundance: .
CDR3aa: CSVRTSGDNEQFF
CDR3nt: TGCAGCGTCCGGACTAGCGGGGACAATGAGCAGTTCTTC

d_gene: .
v_gene: TRBV30
j_gene: TRBJ1-5
abundance: .
CDR3aa: CAWSVRGGNQPQHF
CDR3nt: TGTGCCTGGAGTGTACGGGGGGGGAATCAGCCCCAGCATTTT

d_gene: .
v_gene: TRBV5-1
j_gene: TRBJ2-6
abundance: .
CDR3aa: CASSLAGTGANVLTF
CDR3nt: TGCGCCAGCAGCTTGGCCGGGACTGGGGCCAACGTCCTGACTTTC

d_gene: .
v_gene: TRBV6-5
j_gene: TRBJ1-5
abundance: once
CDR3aa: CASSSGDQPQHF
CDR3nt: TGTGCCAGCAGCTCAGGGGATCAGCCCCAGCATTTT

d_gene: TRBD2
v_gene: TRBV7-7
j_gene: TRBJ2-7
abundance: once
CDR3aa: CASSSRLAGEQYF
CDR3nt: TGTGCCAGCAGCTCACGACTAGCAGGCGAGCAGTACTTC

d_gene: .
v_gene: TRBV28
j_gene: TRBJ1-2
abundance: .
CDR3aa: CASSLLRTLHGYTF
CDR3nt: TGTGCCAGCAGTTTACTTAGGACACTCCATGGCTACACCTTC

d_gene: TRBD1
v_gene: TRBV19
j_gene: TRBJ1-1
abundance: .
CDR3aa: CASSSPAGQRMNTEAFF
CDR3nt: TGTGCCAGTTCATCCCCCGCGGGACAGAGAATGAACACTGAAGCTTTCTTT

d_gene: .
v_gene: TRBV28
j_gene: TRBJ2-2
abundance: .
CDR3aa: CASTRQGGTGELFF
CDR3nt: TGTGCCAGCACCAGACAGGGAGGCACCGGGGAGCTGTTTTTT

d_gene: .
v_gene: TRBV6-5
j_gene: TRBJ1-6
abundance: few
CDR3aa: CASSPTYNSPLHF
CDR3nt: TGTGCCAGCAGTCCAACTTATAATTCACCCCTCCACTTT

d_gene: TRBD1
v_gene: TRBV2
j_gene: TRBJ1-5
abundance: .
CDR3aa: CASSPGGWQPQHF
CDR3nt: TGTGCCAGCAGTCCAGGGGGCTGGCAGCCCCAGCATTTT

d_gene: .
v_gene: TRBV19
j_gene: TRBJ1-1
abundance: .
CDR3aa: CACRQAPNTEAFF
CDR3nt: TGTGCCTGCCGACAGGCACCGAACACTGAAGCTTTCTTT

d_gene: TRBD1
v_gene: TRBV9
j_gene: TRBJ1-3
abundance: .
CDR3aa: CASSVGQGAGNTIYF
CDR3nt: TGTGCCAGCAGCGTAGGACAGGGGGCTGGAAACACCATATATTTT

d_gene: TRBD2
v_gene: TRBV5-1
j_gene: TRBJ2-3
abundance: .
CDR3aa: CASSLLAGGRTDTQYF
CDR3nt: TGCGCCAGCAGCTTACTAGCGGGGGGACGCACAGATACGCAGTATTTT

d_gene: TRBD1
v_gene: TRBV7-9
j_gene: TRBJ1-4
abundance: .
CDR3aa: CASSFPGQGQEKLFF
CDR3nt: TGTGCCAGCAGCTTCCCGGGACAGGGGCAAGAAAAACTGTTTTTT

d_gene: TRBD2
v_gene: TRBV5-1
j_gene: TRBJ2-3
abundance: .
CDR3aa: CASSFRLAGGGDTQYF
CDR3nt: TGCGCCAGCAGCTTTCGACTAGCGGGGGGAGGTGATACGCAGTATTTT

d_gene: .
v_gene: TRBV7-2
j_gene: TRBJ2-1
abundance: .
CDR3aa: CASSLVRLLSNPNEQFF
CDR3nt: TGTGCCAGCAGCTTAGTCCGACTACTCAGCAACCCCAATGAGCAGTTCTTC

d_gene: .
v_gene: TRBV27
j_gene: TRBJ1-5
abundance: .
CDR3aa: CASSLSPPQSQGQPQHF
CDR3nt: TGTGCCAGCAGTTTATCCCCCCCCCAATCCCAGGGGCAGCCCCAGCATTTT

d_gene: .
v_gene: TRBV27
j_gene: TRBJ1-2
abundance: .
CDR3aa: CASSLTSGYGYTF
CDR3nt: TGTGCCAGCAGTTTAACCTCAGGTTATGGCTACACCTTC

d_gene: TRBD1
v_gene: TRBV6-5
j_gene: TRBJ2-7
abundance: .
CDR3aa: CASSYSGDSKTYEQYF
CDR3nt: TGTGCCAGCAGTTACTCGGGGGACAGCAAAACCTACGAGCAGTACTTC

d_gene: TRBD1
v_gene: TRBV3-1/TRBV3-2
j_gene: TRBJ2-3
abundance: once
CDR3aa: CASSRTGGPDTQYF
CDR3nt: TGTGCCAGCAGTCGGACAGGGGGCCCAGATACGCAGTATTTT

d_gene: TRBD1
v_gene: TRBV27
j_gene: TRBJ2-3
abundance: once
CDR3aa: CASSLTGGWDTQYF
CDR3nt: TGTGCCAGCAGTTTAACAGGGGGCTGGGATACGCAGTATTTT

d_gene: TRBD1
v_gene: TRBV27
j_gene: TRBJ2-6
abundance: once
CDR3aa: CASLPTGTGANVLTF
CDR3nt: TGTGCCAGTCTACCGACAGGGACTGGGGCCAACGTCCTGACTTTC

d_gene: TRBD2
v_gene: TRBV7-3
j_gene: TRBJ2-3
abundance: .
CDR3aa: CASSFAGAVDTQYF
CDR3nt: TGTGCCAGCAGCTTTGCGGGAGCGGTAGATACGCAGTATTTT

d_gene: .
v_gene: TRBV27
j_gene: TRBJ2-2
abundance: .
CDR3aa: CASSFPLGGGNGELFF
CDR3nt: TGTGCCAGCAGTTTCCCCTTGGGCGGAGGAAACGGGGAGCTGTTTTTT

d_gene: .
v_gene: TRBV30
j_gene: TRBJ1-5
abundance: .
CDR3aa: CAWKGNGPQHF
CDR3nt: TGTGCCTGGAAGGGGAATGGGCCCCAGCATTTT

d_gene: .
v_gene: TRBV6-1
j_gene: TRBJ2-5
abundance: .
CDR3aa: CASRRRDNQETQYF
CDR3nt: TGTGCCAGCAGACGCCGGGACAACCAAGAGACCCAGTACTTC

d_gene: TRBD1
v_gene: TRBV2
j_gene: TRBJ1-2
abundance: .
CDR3aa: CASSEAGQWGGYTF
CDR3nt: TGTGCCAGCAGTGAAGCGGGACAGTGGGGCGGCTACACCTTC

d_gene: TRBD2
v_gene: TRBV7-9
j_gene: TRBJ2-1
abundance: .
CDR3aa: CASSHRLAGSNEQFF
CDR3nt: TGTGCCAGCAGTCATAGACTAGCGGGGTCCAATGAGCAGTTCTTC

d_gene: .
v_gene: TRBV15
j_gene: TRBJ1-5
abundance: .
CDR3aa: CATSRLGRSNQPQHF
CDR3nt: TGTGCCACCAGCAGGCTAGGGAGAAGCAATCAGCCCCAGCATTTT

d_gene: TRBD1
v_gene: TRBV7-9
j_gene: TRBJ1-1
abundance: .
CDR3aa: CASRGGGAAEAFF
CDR3nt: TGTGCCAGCAGAGGAGGGGGCGCGGCTGAAGCTTTCTTT

d_gene: .
v_gene: TRBV19
j_gene: TRBJ1-4
abundance: few
CDR3aa: CASSIGPVNEKLFF
CDR3nt: TGTGCCAGTAGTATCGGTCCGGTAAATGAAAAACTGTTTTTT

d_gene: TRBD2
v_gene: TRBV6-6
j_gene: TRBJ2-1
abundance: .
CDR3aa: CASRRLANEQFF
CDR3nt: TGTGCCAGCAGGAGACTAGCTAACGAGCAGTTCTTC

d_gene: .
v_gene: TRBV4-3
j_gene: TRBJ2-5
abundance: .
CDR3aa: CASSQDYNSYPLQETQYF
CDR3nt: TGCGCCAGCAGCCAAGATTATAACAGTTACCCCCTCCAAGAGACCCAGTACTTC

d_gene: .
v_gene: TRBV10-3
j_gene: TRBJ1-1
abundance: .
CDR3aa: CAISTGNTGDTEAFF
CDR3nt: TGTGCCATCAGCACAGGGAATACTGGGGACACTGAAGCTTTCTTT

d_gene: .
v_gene: TRBV7-3
j_gene: TRBJ2-1
abundance: .
CDR3aa: CASSLLAGSYNEQFF
CDR3nt: TGTGCCAGCAGCTTACTTGCGGGCTCCTACAATGAGCAGTTCTTC

d_gene: .
v_gene: TRBV27
j_gene: TRBJ1-1
abundance: .
CDR3aa: CASRQAWNTEAFF
CDR3nt: TGTGCCAGCAGACAGGCTTGGAACACTGAAGCTTTCTTT

d_gene: .
v_gene: TRBV27
j_gene: TRBJ2-7
abundance: .
CDR3aa: CASSLGPGTPHYEQYF
CDR3nt: TGTGCCAGCAGTTTAGGGCCCGGGACTCCGCACTACGAGCAGTACTTC

d_gene: .
v_gene: TRBV19
j_gene: TRBJ2-1
abundance: .
CDR3aa: CASSIRFHATAQVYNEQFF
CDR3nt: TGTGCCAGTAGTATTCGGTTTCACGCGACAGCCCAAGTTTACAATGAGCAGTTCTTC

d_gene: .
v_gene: TRBV30
j_gene: TRBJ1-1
abundance: .
CDR3aa: CAWTQMTEAFF
CDR3nt: TGTGCCTGGACACAGATGACTGAAGCTTTCTTT

d_gene: .
v_gene: TRBV3-1/TRBV3-2
j_gene: TRBJ1-5
abundance: .
CDR3aa: CASSQQGSPQPQHF
CDR3nt: TGTGCCAGCAGCCAACAGGGGTCCCCTCAGCCCCAGCATTTT

d_gene: .
v_gene: TRBV7-8
j_gene: TRBJ2-5
abundance: .
CDR3aa: CASSRRADSQETQYF
CDR3nt: TGTGCCAGCAGCAGAAGAGCGGATAGCCAAGAGACCCAGTACTTC

d_gene: .
v_gene: TRBV5-5
j_gene: TRBJ1-2
abundance: .
CDR3aa: CASSLEGGASYGYTF
CDR3nt: TGTGCCAGCAGCTTGGAAGGGGGGGCGAGCTATGGCTACACCTTC

d_gene: .
v_gene: TRBV7-9
j_gene: TRBJ1-2
abundance: .
CDR3aa: CASSPQDSSYGYTF
CDR3nt: TGTGCCAGCAGCCCTCAAGACAGCTCCTATGGCTACACCTTC